Detailed here is one TCR beta chain. What it binds is not known. The V end lost 0 bases, the J end lost 0 bases, and 6 bases lay between the germline ends. The CDR3 is made up of 15 amino acids. The V gene's germline CDR1 is SGHTA and CDR2 FQGNSA. The donors were in the roughly 130-subject validation cohort; that cohort was separate from the roughly 700-subject first cohort. This specimen comes from a study of cytomegalovirus exposure and HLA in healthy donors. The repertoire was sequenced with immunoSEQ multiplex PCR; TCRdb's copy has only in-frame clones and lacks some. The sample consists of tens of thousands of clones, roughly 88% of them appearing once. Study-level points and caveats: The study flagged around 160 TCR beta chains as cytomegalovirus-associated. With high specificity and sensitivity, the classifier reportedly diagnosed cytomegalovirus status.

The rearrangement joins TRBV7-2 to TRBJ2-1; the D is unclear. The specimen was PBMCs. The source of this sequence is a woman aged 30 to 39 in good health and CMV-seronegative. The CDR3 sequence: CASSLAVSSYNEQFF. CDR3 DNA: TGTGCCAGCAGCTTAGCTGTGAGCTCCTACAATGAGCAGTTCTTC. The full variable domain, completed using reference TRBV7-2 and TRBJ2-1, is GAGVSQSPSNKVTEKGKDVELRCDPISGHTALYWYRQSLGQGLEFLIYFQGNSAPDKSGLPSDRFSAERTGGSVSTLTIQRTQQEDSAVYLCASSLAVSSYNEQFFGPGTRLTVL.